This T cell receptor beta chain originates from a study of monozygotic twins with inflammatory bowel disease. Points on this clonotype: The antigen is unknown.

Points from the study as a whole: Extra variability in the repertoires of patients may have come from differing immunosuppressive treatments.

Using eight separate reactions per sample, the authors generated cDNA. Through template switching, UMIs that included a 6-nucleotide sample barcode were added. TCRdb reprocessed the 5' RACE reads, keeping one entry per CDR3 protein, no DNA. The sample features 300,000 to 350,000 distinct CDR3 sequences, with under 2.5% in its top ten. Per germline, CDR1 SNHLY and CDR2 FYNNEI. The CDR3 spans 14 residues. This chain joins TRBV2 and TRBJ2-2; TCRdb selects TRBD1, and the lack of DNA leaves this call unchecked. The clonotype comes from a human donor with ulcerative colitis or Crohn's disease, or a healthy co-twin of an affected twin (not recorded which). The sample comprised blood. The CDR3 protein is CASSGQSNTGELFF. Drawing the rest from reference TRBV2 and TRBJ2-2, the complete variable domain is EPEVTQTPSHQVTQMGQEVILRCVPISNHLYFYWYRQILGQKVEFLVSFYNNEISEKSEIFDDQFSVERPDGSNFTLKIRSTKLEDSAMYFCASSGQSNTGELFFGEGSRLTVL.